The entry below describes one T cell receptor (beta chain). Its antigen is unidentified. Construction of TCR beta libraries was performed using quantitative 5'-RACE with molecular barcodes. Using its own MiXCR run on the 5' RACE reads, TCRdb lists one record per CDR3 protein. The repertoire includes 100,000 to 150,000 distinct CDR3 sequences, roughly 15% of them detected once, and about 30% sits in the top ten. The sample originates from a study of CD8 T cells in ankylosing spondylitis. The CDR3 covers 16 residues. Study outcomes and limitations: Several highly homologous variants formed a TCR beta motif that appeared characteristic of ankylosing spondylitis blood.

This chain links TRBV21-1 with TRBJ2-3; the D segment call TRBD2 is taken from the table without a DNA check. TRBV21-1 has pseudogene status. This TCR came from a male donor with ankylosing spondylitis. What was sequenced was blood, either unsorted or a sorted T cell fraction (not recorded which). The CDR3 DNA sequence: TGTGCCACCCGAGGAGCGGGAGGGCCGTGCACAGATACGCAGTATTTT. Residues: CATRGAGGPCTDTQYF.